This T cell receptor (beta chain) comes out of a study of cytomegalovirus exposure and HLA in healthy donors. The PCR employed 60 Vbeta primers together with 13 Jbeta primers. TCRdb's copy holds only in-frame clones and misses some; the assay was immunoSEQ multiplex PCR. The data show some 120,000 clones, about 80% seen once. Broader study findings: In a later analysis, a genetic analysis reported fewer productive-TCR N-insertions in an Asian-associated ancestry cluster than the cohort average. A later analysis revealed that TCR association rates differed between HLA loci, peaking at DRB1 and bottoming out at HLA-C. Within an earlier analysis, most TCR beta V segments proved productive either about 90% or about 30% of the time.

This clone has only a few counts. Its specificity is not known. This clonotype was obtained from a man aged 40-50 years in good health and CMV-seronegative. Sequenced material: PBMCs.

CDR3 loop: CASSPLLGDFYGYTF. In DNA, the CDR3 is TGTGCCAGCAGTCCACTCTTAGGGGACTTCTATGGCTACACCTTC. The chain combines TRBV28 with TRBJ1-2, with D possibly being TRBD1 (5 bases). The V end lost 5 bases, the J end lost 4 bases, and 17 bases lay between the germline ends. The CDR3 loop spans 15 amino acids. Looked up from germline, CDR1 is MDHEN and CDR2 is SYDVKM.